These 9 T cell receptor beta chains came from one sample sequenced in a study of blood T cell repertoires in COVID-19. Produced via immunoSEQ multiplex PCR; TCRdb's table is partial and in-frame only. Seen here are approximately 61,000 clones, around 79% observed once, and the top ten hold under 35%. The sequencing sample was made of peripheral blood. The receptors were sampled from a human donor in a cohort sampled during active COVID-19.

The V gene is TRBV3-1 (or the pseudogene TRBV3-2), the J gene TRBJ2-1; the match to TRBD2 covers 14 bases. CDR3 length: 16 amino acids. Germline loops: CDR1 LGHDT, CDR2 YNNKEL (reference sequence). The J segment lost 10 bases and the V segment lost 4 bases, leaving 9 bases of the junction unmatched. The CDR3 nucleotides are TGTGCCAGCAGCCCGGGACTAGCGGGAGAGGGGTGGGAGCAGTTCTTC. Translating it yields CASSPGLAGEGWEQFF.

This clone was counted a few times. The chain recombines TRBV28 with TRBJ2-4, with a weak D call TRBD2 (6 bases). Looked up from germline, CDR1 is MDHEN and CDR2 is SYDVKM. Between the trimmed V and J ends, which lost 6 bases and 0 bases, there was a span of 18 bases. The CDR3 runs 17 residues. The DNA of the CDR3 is TGTGCCAGCAGACCGTTGGGGGGTGGGCTAGCCAAAAACATTCAGTACTTC. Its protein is CASRPLGGGLAKNIQYF. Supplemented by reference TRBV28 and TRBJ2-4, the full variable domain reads DVKVTQSSRYLVKRTGEKVFLECVQDMDHENMFWYRQDPGLGLRLIYFSYDVKMKEKGDIPEGYSVSREKKERFSLILESASTNQTSMYLCASRPLGGGLAKNIQYFGAGTRLSVL.

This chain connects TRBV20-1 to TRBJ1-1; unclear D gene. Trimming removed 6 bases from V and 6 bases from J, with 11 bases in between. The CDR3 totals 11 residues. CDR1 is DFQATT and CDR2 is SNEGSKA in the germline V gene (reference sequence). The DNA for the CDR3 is TGCAGTGCAAGGAGGGCGGCTGAAGCTTTCTTT. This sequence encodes CSARRAAEAFF.

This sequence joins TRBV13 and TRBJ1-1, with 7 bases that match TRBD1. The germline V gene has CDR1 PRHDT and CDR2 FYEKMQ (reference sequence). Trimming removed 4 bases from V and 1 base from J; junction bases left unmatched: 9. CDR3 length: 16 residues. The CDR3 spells CASSYRQGRGNTEAFF. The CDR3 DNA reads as TGTGCCAGCAGCTACCGACAGGGCCGGGGGAACACTGAAGCTTTCTTT.

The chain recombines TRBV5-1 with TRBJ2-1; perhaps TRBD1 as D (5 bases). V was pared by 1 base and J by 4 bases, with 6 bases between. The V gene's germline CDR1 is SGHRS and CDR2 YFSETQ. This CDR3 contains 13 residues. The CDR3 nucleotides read TGCGCCAGCAGCTTGCAGGGATACAATGAGCAGTTCTTC. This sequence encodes CASSLQGYNEQFF.

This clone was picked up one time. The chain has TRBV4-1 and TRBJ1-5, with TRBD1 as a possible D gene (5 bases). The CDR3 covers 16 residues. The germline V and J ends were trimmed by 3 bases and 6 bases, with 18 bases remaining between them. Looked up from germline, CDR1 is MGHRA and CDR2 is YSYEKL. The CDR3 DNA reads TGCGCCAGCAGCCATCCAACCGGGGGGGAAGCTCAGCCCCAGCATTTT. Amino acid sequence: CASSHPTGGEAQPQHF.

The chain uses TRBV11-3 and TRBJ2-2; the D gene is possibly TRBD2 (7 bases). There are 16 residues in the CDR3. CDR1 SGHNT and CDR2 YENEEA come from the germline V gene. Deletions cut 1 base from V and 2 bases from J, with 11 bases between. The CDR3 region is CASSLAGGTNTGELFF. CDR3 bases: TGTGCCAGCAGCTTAGCCGGGGGGACAAACACCGGGGAGCTGTTTTTT.

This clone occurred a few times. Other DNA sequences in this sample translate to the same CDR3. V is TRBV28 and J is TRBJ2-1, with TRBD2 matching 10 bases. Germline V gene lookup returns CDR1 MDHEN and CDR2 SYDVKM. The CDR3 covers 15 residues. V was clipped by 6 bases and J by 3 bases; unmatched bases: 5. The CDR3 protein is CASRPLAGGYNEQFF. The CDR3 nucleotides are TGTGCCAGCAGACCGTTAGCGGGGGGCTACAATGAGCAGTTCTTC.

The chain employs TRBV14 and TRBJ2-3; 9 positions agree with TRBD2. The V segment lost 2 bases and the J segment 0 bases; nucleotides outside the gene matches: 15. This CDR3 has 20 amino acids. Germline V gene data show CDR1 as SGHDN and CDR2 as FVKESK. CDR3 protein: CASSQWALESGGLSTDTQYF. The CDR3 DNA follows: TGTGCCAGCAGCCAATGGGCCCTTGAGAGCGGGGGGCTGAGCACAGATACGCAGTATTTT.